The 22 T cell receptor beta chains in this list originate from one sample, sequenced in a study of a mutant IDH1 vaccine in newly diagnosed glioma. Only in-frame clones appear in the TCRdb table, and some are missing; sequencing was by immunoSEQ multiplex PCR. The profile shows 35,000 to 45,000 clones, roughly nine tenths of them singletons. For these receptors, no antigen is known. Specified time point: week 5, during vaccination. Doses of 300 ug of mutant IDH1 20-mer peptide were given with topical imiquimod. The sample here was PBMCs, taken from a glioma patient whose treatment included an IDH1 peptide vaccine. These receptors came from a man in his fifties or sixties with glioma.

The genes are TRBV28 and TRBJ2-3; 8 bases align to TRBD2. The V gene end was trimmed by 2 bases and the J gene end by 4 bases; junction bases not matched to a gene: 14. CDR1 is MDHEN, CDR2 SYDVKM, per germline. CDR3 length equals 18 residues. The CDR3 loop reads CASSLVVEGLVFSDTQYF. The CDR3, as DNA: TGTGCCAGCAGTTTAGTGGTGGAGGGACTAGTTTTTTCAGATACGCAGTATTTT.

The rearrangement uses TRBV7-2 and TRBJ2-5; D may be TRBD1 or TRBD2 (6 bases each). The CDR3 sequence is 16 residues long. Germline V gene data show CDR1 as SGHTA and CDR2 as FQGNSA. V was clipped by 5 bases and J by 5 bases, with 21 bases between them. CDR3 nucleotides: TGTGCCAGCAGCCCCTTCCCGGGGGCCGCTGAGGAGACCCAGTACTTC. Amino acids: CASSPFPGAAEETQYF.

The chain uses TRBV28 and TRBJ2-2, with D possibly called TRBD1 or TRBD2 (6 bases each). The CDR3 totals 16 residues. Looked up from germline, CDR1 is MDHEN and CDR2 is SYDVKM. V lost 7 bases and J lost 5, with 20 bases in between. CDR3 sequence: CASTIGGRGGTGELFF. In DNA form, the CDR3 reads TGTGCCAGCACCATAGGGGGGCGAGGAGGGACCGGGGAGCTGTTTTTT.

The CDR3 coding sequence is TGTGCCAGCAGCTTTCCGATAGAGGAGGTGAAGGGTGGCTACACCTTC. Translating gives CASSFPIEEVKGGYTF. J is TRBJ1-2 and V is TRBV5-4, with D unclear. This CDR3 has 16 residues. Germline-derived CDR1 and CDR2 are SGHNT and YYREEE (reference sequence). V shed 2 bases and J shed 7 bases, with 21 bases lying between them.

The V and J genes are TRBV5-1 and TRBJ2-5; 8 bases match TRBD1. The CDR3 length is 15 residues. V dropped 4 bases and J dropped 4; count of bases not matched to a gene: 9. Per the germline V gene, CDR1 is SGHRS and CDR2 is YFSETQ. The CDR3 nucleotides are TGCGCCAGCAGCCCACCGACAGGGGCTTTAGAGACCCAGTACTTC. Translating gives CASSPPTGALETQYF.

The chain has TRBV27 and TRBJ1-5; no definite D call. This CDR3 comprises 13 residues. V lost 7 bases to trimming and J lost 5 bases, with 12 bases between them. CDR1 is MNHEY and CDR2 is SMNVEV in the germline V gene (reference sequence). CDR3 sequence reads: CASNRGADQPQHF. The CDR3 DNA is TGTGCCAGCAACCGGGGAGCGGATCAGCCCCAGCATTTT.

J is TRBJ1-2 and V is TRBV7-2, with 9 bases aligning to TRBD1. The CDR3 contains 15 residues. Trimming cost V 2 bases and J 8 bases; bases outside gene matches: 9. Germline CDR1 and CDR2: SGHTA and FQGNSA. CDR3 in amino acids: CASSLLPGQGIGYTF. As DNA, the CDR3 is TGTGCCAGCAGCTTACTCCCTGGACAGGGGATCGGCTACACCTTC.

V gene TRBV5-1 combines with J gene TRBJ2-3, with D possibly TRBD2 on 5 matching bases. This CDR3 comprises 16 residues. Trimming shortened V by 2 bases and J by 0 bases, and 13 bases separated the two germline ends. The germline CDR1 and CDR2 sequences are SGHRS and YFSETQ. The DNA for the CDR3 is TGCGCCAGCAGCTTTGTCCCGGGAAGCAGCACAGATACGCAGTATTTT. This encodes CASSFVPGSSTDTQYF.

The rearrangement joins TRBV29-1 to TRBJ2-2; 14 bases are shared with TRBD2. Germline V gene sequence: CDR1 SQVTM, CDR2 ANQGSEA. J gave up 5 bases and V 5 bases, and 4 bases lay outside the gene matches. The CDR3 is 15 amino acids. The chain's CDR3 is CSVKGLAGATGELFF. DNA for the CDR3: TGCAGCGTTAAGGGACTAGCGGGAGCAACCGGGGAGCTGTTTTTT.

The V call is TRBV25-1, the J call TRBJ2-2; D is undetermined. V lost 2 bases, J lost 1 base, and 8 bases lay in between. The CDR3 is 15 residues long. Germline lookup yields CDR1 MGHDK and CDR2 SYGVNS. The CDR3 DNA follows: TGTGCCAGCAGTGAACTTGACAAGAACACCGGGGAGCTGTTTTTT. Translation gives CASSELDKNTGELFF.

The CDR3 region is CASVRVSSSTDTQYF. The CDR3 DNA reads TGTGCCAGCGTGAGGGTTTCTTCTAGCACAGATACGCAGTATTTT. The J gene is TRBJ2-3, the V gene TRBV2, with a weak D call TRBD2 (5 bases). CDR3 length equals 15 residues. The germline V gene has CDR1 SNHLY and CDR2 FYNNEI. Trimming pared 8 bases from V and 0 bases from J, leaving 15 bases between.

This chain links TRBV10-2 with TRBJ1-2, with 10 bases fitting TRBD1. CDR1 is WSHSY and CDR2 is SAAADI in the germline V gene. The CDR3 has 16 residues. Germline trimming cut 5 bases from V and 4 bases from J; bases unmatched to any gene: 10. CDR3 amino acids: CASSLQGTGVGYGYTF. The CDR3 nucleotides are TGCGCCAGCAGTTTGCAAGGGACAGGGGTTGGCTATGGCTACACCTTC.

The CDR3 region is CASSPRGFADTQYF. The CDR3 nucleotides read TGTGCCAGCAGCCCTAGGGGGTTCGCAGATACGCAGTATTTT. The rearrangement links TRBV7-2 to TRBJ2-3; tentatively, D is TRBD1 (6 bases). V gave up 5 bases and J gave up 4 bases, with 13 bases separating them. CDR1 is SGHTA, CDR2 FQGNSA, per germline. The CDR3 runs to 14 residues. Variable domain in full (rest from reference TRBV7-2 and TRBJ2-3): GAGVSQSPSNKVTEKGKDVELRCDPISGHTALYWYRQSLGQGLEFLIYFQGNSAPDKSGLPSDRFSAERTGGSVSTLTIQRTQQEDSAVYLCASSPRGFADTQYFGPGTRLTVL.

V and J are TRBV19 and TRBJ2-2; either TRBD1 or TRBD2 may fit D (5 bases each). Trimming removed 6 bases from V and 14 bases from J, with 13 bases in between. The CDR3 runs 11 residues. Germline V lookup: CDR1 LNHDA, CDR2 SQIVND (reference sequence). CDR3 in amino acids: CASSFVGGLFF. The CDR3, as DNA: TGTGCCAGTAGCTTTGTTGGGGGTCTGTTTTTT.

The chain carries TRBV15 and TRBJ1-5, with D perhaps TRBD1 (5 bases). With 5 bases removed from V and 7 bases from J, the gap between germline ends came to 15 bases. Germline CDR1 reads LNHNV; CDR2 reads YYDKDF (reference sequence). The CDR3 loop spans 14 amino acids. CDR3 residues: CATSLGGSDQPQHF. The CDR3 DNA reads TGTGCCACCAGCCTCGGGGGGTCGGACCAGCCCCAGCATTTT. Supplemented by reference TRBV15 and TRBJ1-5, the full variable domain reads DAMVIQNPRYQVTQFGKPVTLSCSQTLNHNVMYWYQQKSSQAPKLLFHYYDKDFNNEADTPDNFQSRRPNTSFCFLDIRSPGLGDTAMYLCATSLGGSDQPQHFGDGTRLSIL.

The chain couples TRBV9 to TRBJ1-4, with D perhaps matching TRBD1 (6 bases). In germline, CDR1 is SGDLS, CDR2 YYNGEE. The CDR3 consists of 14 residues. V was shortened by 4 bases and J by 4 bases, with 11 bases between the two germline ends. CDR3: CASSPSGVNEKLFF. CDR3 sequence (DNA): TGTGCCAGCAGCCCTTCAGGGGTTAATGAAAAACTGTTTTTT.

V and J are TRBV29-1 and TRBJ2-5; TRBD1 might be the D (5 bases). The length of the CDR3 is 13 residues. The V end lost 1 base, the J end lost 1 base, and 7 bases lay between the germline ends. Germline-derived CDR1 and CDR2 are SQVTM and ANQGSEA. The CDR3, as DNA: TGCAGCGTTGAAGGGGGCCGCCAAGAGACCCAGTACTTC. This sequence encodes CSVEGGRQETQYF.

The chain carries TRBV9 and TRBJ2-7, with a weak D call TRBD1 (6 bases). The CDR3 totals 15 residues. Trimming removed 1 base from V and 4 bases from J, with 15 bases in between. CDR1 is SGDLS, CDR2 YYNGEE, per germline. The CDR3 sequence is CASSVQAGDRYEQYF. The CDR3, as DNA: TGTGCCAGCAGCGTACAGGCAGGGGATAGGTACGAGCAGTACTTC.

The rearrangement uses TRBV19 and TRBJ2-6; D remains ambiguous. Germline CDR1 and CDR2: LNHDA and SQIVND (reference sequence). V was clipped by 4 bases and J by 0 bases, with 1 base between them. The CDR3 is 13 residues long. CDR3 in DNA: TGTGCCAGTAGTAGCTCTGGGGCCAACGTCCTGACTTTC. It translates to CASSSSGANVLTF.

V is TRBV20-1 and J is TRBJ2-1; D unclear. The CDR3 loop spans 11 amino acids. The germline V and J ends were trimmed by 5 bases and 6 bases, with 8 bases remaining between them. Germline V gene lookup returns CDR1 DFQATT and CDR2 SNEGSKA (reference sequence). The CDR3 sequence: CSAPAPNEQFF. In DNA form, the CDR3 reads TGCAGTGCTCCCGCTCCCAATGAGCAGTTCTTC.

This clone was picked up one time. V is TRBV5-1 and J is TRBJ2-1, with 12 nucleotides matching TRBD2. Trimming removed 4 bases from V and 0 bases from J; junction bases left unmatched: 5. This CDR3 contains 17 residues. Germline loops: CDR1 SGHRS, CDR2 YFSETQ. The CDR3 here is CASSRTSGVPSYNEQFF. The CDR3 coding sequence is TGCGCCAGCAGCCGGACTAGCGGGGTCCCCTCCTACAATGAGCAGTTCTTC. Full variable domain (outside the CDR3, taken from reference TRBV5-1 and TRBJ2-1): KAGVTQTPRYLIKTRGQQVTLSCSPISGHRSVSWYQQTPGQGLQFLFEYFSETQRNKGNFPGRFSGRQFSNSRSEMNVSTLELGDSALYLCASSRTSGVPSYNEQFFGPGTRLTVL.

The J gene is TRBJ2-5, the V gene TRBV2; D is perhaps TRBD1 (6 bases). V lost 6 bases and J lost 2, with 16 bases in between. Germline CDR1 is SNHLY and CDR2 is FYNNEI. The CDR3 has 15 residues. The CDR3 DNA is TGTGCCAGCAGGAGCGGACGGACAGAGCAAGAGACCCAGTACTTC. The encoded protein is CASRSGRTEQETQYF.